The entry below gives a single TCR beta chain sequence along with its context. The specificity of this receptor is unknown. Base qualities were left out, and no much larger clone turns up one base away. The CDR3 runs 19 amino acids, cysteine and phenylalanine included. Only the CDR3 DNA stays, 57 bases, in frame from base 1. At the junction V is shortened by 1 base and J by 0 bases; bases outside the gene matches: 10. Per the germline V gene, SGHDT is the CDR1 and YYEEEE is the CDR2. This specimen comes from a study of blood T cell repertoires in COVID-19 (dated by TCRdb to the early 2020s). General notes on the study: The collaborator samples originated in the United States, Italy and Spain and spanned the acute and convalescent phases of COVID-19. The material from the prospective study consisted of cDNA or gDNA derived from T cells, B-cell-depleted T cells, or PBMCs. Subjects who had been exposed to COVID-19, were actively infected with it, or had recovered from it provided the deeply sampled blood TCRbeta repertoires that made up the dataset. The repertoires were made available in a free public database intended to serve as a resource for research on the immune response to SARS-CoV-2. Samples were obtained from the ongoing ImmuneRACE study (first 160 participants) and from over 1,000 subjects provided by 6 global collaborators. A de-identified subject ID, COVID-19 status, age in years and sex were almost always included in the sample metadata. HLA class I and class II types, where available, came from metadata supplied by the sample provider rather than from assay-based typing. Beyond this particular receptor, the publication reports: Clinical and demographic metadata were provided uncurated, with the amount varying by source and participant.

The immunoSEQ Assay, a bias-controlled multiplex PCR, was used to amplify TCRbeta CDR3 regions from genomic DNA. The authors' pipeline ran thus. The number of nucleated cells in each sample was estimated from the amplification of reference gene primers within the assay. To quantify the absolute abundance of each unique TCRbeta CDR3 rearrangement, sequence reads were collapsed and filtered. For each sample, productive Simpson clonality was calculated as the square root of Simpson's diversity index over productive rearrangements. In TCRdb, the immuneACCESS table is reduced to in-frame sequences with V and J assigned. These tables do not hold every clone; where another copy was compared, an unresolved V gene accounts for under half, and the others remain unexplained. The DNA was the basis for D and trimming; V, J and clone size are from that table. The sample records about 48,000 clones, approximately 83% of which are singletons. Around 50% of the sample is taken by the ten largest.

Each collaborating institution followed its own protocols to collect whole blood in K2EDTA tubes. For TCRbeta analysis, collaborators shipped samples as frozen whole blood, isolated PBMCs, or DNA extracted from either of those sample types. The receptor was derived from a man in his 70s with acute or convalescent COVID-19. What was sequenced was peripheral blood. This receptor chain uses TRBV5-6 and TRBJ2-3; 11 bases in between match TRBD2. The DNA reads as follows: TGTGCCAGCAGCTTGAAGTTAGCGGGAGGGCCGGGAAGCACAGATACGCAGTATTTT. The encoded protein is CASSLKLAGGPGSTDTQYF.